This TCR beta chain originates from a study of beta chain features in type 1 diabetes. Study-wide points: No resolution was reached here on whether HLA type influences TCRB rearrangement. Fewer junction insertions and more nucleotide deletions appeared in type 1 diabetes patients. TCRB CDR3s were moderately but significantly shorter in Type 1 diabetes patients in all four CD4+ subsets.

This CDR3 has 16 amino acids. V dropped 3 bases and J dropped 4; count of bases not matched to a gene: 9. Germline CDR1 and CDR2: GTSNPN and SVGIG (reference sequence). All of the sorted populations showed purity greater than 95%. Reverse transcribing all isolated RNA meant expressed TCRB transcripts were sequenced. Data came from immunoSEQ multiplex PCR; TCRdb stores just in-frame clones and leaves some out. In the table there are around 130,000 clones, around 8.8% of which are singletons. The sample holds a few counts of this clone. Antigen specificity is unknown. The sequence came from a man aged 30-40 years with type 1 diabetes. The chain combines TRBV30 with TRBJ2-5; 12 bases fit TRBD2. The sequenced sample was central memory CD4+ T cells from blood. This chain's CDR3 is CAWRPPRLAGVETQYF. CDR3 in DNA: TGTGCCTGGAGGCCCCCCCGACTAGCGGGGGTAGAGACCCAGTACTTC.